The rows below give T cell receptor beta chains drawn from one sample of a study of cytomegalovirus exposure and HLA in healthy donors. Repertoires were generated with immunoSEQ multiplex PCR, while TCRdb's copy carries only in-frame clones and drops some. The sample includes more than 150,000 clones, over 75% of them seen just once. The sequenced sample was PBMCs. These receptors all stem from a woman in her 30s in good health and CMV-seronegative. Both conserved end residues are part of each CDR3. The D gene is left open where the match is weak. For some rows the clone size is stated as once, few or many, or as a class when expanded; others skip it.

d_call clone_size j_call v_call cdr3_nt cdr3_aa
NA NA TRBJ2-6 TRBV6-5 TGTGCCAGCAGTTACCTAGGTCCTGGGGCCAACGTCCTGACTTTC CASSYLGPGANVLTF
TRBD1 few TRBJ2-6 TRBV6-6 TGTGCCACCAAGGACAGGGGGCCCTCTGGGGCCAACGTCCTGACTTTC CATKDRGPSGANVLTF
NA NA TRBJ2-1 TRBV7-2 TGTGCCAGCAGCCCCGGACTCCTGCTCGACAATGAGCAGTTCTTC CASSPGLLLDNEQFF
TRBD2 NA TRBJ2-3 TRBV29-1 TGCAGCGTGCGGGGGACTAGCGGGGGGGGCACAGATACGCAGTATTTT CSVRGTSGGGTDTQYF
TRBD2 NA TRBJ2-7 TRBV7-2 TGTGCCAGCAGCTCCAGCGGGGGCCCCTACGAGCAGTACTTC CASSSSGGPYEQYF
TRBD2 NA TRBJ2-3 TRBV5-6 TGTGCCAGCACCGGGACTAGCGGGGGACTTCGCACAGATACGCAGTATTTT CASTGTSGGLRTDTQYF
NA NA TRBJ1-3 TRBV19 TGTGCCAGTAGTATATTAGTCCCGTCTCCTAACTCTGGAAACACCATATATTTT CASSILVPSPNSGNTIYF
NA NA TRBJ1-1 TRBV2 TGTGCCAGCCGCCGGGACACCCGGAACACTGAAGCTTTCTTT CASRRDTRNTEAFF
NA few TRBJ2-7 TRBV5-6 TGTGCCAGCAGCAGTGACACCGGGGCCTACGAGCAGTACTTC CASSSDTGAYEQYF
TRBD2 NA TRBJ2-3 TRBV5-4 TGTGCCAGCAACGAACTAGCGGGGGATAGCACAGATACGCAGTATTTT CASNELAGDSTDTQYF
NA NA TRBJ2-7 TRBV9 TGTGCCAGCAGCGTAGGCAGGGCCAACTACGAGCAGTACTTC CASSVGRANYEQYF
NA NA TRBJ1-2 TRBV9 TGTGCCAGCAGTGCTTTGGCGGGAGGCTACACCTTC CASSALAGGYTF
NA once TRBJ2-7 TRBV19 TGTGCCAGTTCCGCCTCGGTGCGGGGGCACGAGCAGTACTTC CASSASVRGHEQYF
TRBD1 once TRBJ1-6 TRBV9 TGTGCCAGCAGCGTGACAGGGGGCCGTAATTCACCCCTCCACTTT CASSVTGGRNSPLHF
NA NA TRBJ1-3 TRBV30 TGTGCCTGGAGTCAGCGAGGGTCCGGAAACACCATATATTTT CAWSQRGSGNTIYF
NA NA TRBJ1-1 TRBV6-4 TGTGCCAGCAGTGAGAGGGGGGGGACTGAAGCTTTCTTT CASSERGGTEAFF
NA NA TRBJ1-2 TRBV18 TGTGCCAGCTCACCCAACCGACAGGCTAACTATGGCTACACCTTC CASSPNRQANYGYTF
NA few TRBJ2-7 TRBV30 TGTGCCGGGTCGAGGGAATACGAGCAGTACTTC CAGSREYEQYF
NA NA TRBJ1-5 TRBV7-9 TGTGCCAGCAGCTTGGGGGCGTCTAATAGCAATCAGCCCCAGCATTTT CASSLGASNSNQPQHF
TRBD1 NA TRBJ1-5 TRBV27 TGTGCCAGCAGTGCGGGACAGTCTAGGCAGCCCCAGCATTTT CASSAGQSRQPQHF
TRBD1 NA TRBJ1-2 TRBV5-8 TGTGCCAGCAGCTTGACGGGCAGGGGGCTTGGCTACACCTTC CASSLTGRGLGYTF
TRBD1 NA TRBJ1-1 TRBV6-5 TGTGCCAGCAGTCCACAGGGGGGCACTGAAGCTTTCTTT CASSPQGGTEAFF